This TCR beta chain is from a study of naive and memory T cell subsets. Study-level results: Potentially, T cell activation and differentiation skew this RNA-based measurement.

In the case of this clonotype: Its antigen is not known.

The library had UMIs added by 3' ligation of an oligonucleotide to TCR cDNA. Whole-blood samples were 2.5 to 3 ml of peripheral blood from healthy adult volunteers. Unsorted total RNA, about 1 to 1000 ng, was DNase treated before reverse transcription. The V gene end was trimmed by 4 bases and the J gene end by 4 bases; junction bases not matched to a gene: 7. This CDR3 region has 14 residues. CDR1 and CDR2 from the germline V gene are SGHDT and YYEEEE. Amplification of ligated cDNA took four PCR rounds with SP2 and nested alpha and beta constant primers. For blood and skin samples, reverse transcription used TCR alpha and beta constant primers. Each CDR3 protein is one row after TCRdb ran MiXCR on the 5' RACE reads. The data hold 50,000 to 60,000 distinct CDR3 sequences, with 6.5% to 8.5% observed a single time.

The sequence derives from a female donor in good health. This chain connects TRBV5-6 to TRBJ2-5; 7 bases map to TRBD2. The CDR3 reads CASSLRDYGETQYF. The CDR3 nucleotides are TGTGCCAGCAGCCTCCGGGACTATGGAGAGACCCAGTACTTC.